The rows below give T cell receptor beta chains drawn from one sample of a study of control samples from healthy donors and cancer patients. TCRdb keeps only in-frame clones here, not all; method: immunoSEQ multiplex PCR. Among about 39,000 clones, around 82% were seen once, and the ten largest hold roughly a fifth. The source material was PBMCs. These TCRs come from a woman aged 60-75 years with lung cancer. Both conserved end residues are trimmed from each CDR3. Fields, in order: V gene, J gene, CDR3 length, CDR3 protein.

v_call: TRBV7-2; j_call: TRBJ1-1; cdr3_length: 11; cdr3_aa: AIPGPSSTEAF
v_call: TRBV11-2; j_call: TRBJ2-3; cdr3_length: 10; cdr3_aa: ASSSYLDTQY
v_call: TRBV5-8; j_call: TRBJ1-4; cdr3_length: 13; cdr3_aa: ASSLTGWTNEKLF
v_call: TRBV10-2; j_call: TRBJ2-5; cdr3_length: 13; cdr3_aa: ASSDYTEVQETQY
v_call: TRBV18; j_call: TRBJ2-2; cdr3_length: 15; cdr3_aa: ASSPSARRENTGELF
v_call: TRBV9; j_call: TRBJ1-5; cdr3_length: 9; cdr3_aa: ASGGNQPQH
v_call: TRBV4-1; j_call: TRBJ2-1; cdr3_length: 13; cdr3_aa: ASSRSGSSYNEQF
v_call: TRBV7-6; j_call: TRBJ2-3; cdr3_length: 13; cdr3_aa: ASSLSGIDTDTQY
v_call: TRBV11-2; j_call: TRBJ2-5; cdr3_length: 11; cdr3_aa: ASSGQRRETQY
v_call: TRBV12-3/TRBV12-4; j_call: TRBJ2-1; cdr3_length: 10; cdr3_aa: ASRAGGPSKF
v_call: TRBV3-1/TRBV3-2; j_call: TRBJ1-1; cdr3_length: 13; cdr3_aa: ASSQFRDRDAEAF
v_call: TRBV5-4; j_call: TRBJ2-1; cdr3_length: 14; cdr3_aa: ASSSPGTGATNEQF
v_call: TRBV11-2; j_call: TRBJ2-1; cdr3_length: 15; cdr3_aa: ASSLEPHRGIYNEQF
v_call: TRBV27; j_call: TRBJ1-2; cdr3_length: 13; cdr3_aa: ASSRERQGARGYT
v_call: TRBV5-6; j_call: TRBJ2-3; cdr3_length: 11; cdr3_aa: ASSGGGGDTQY
v_call: TRBV15; j_call: TRBJ1-4; cdr3_length: 11; cdr3_aa: ATYPGHTGKLF
v_call: TRBV13; j_call: TRBJ2-3; cdr3_length: 16; cdr3_aa: ASSLAIQRGGSTDTQY
v_call: TRBV4-1; j_call: TRBJ1-2; cdr3_length: 10; cdr3_aa: ASSHGVGKST
v_call: TRBV2; j_call: TRBJ2-7; cdr3_length: 10; cdr3_aa: ASSATFYEQY
v_call: TRBV7-2; j_call: TRBJ2-6; cdr3_length: 13; cdr3_aa: ASSPQGSGANVLT
v_call: TRBV5-6; j_call: TRBJ2-3; cdr3_length: 13; cdr3_aa: ASSSSSRGGTTQY
v_call: TRBV27; j_call: TRBJ1-4; cdr3_length: 12; cdr3_aa: ASSFGQGREKLF
v_call: TRBV21-1; j_call: TRBJ2-5; cdr3_length: 13; cdr3_aa: ASSQVGRYQETQY